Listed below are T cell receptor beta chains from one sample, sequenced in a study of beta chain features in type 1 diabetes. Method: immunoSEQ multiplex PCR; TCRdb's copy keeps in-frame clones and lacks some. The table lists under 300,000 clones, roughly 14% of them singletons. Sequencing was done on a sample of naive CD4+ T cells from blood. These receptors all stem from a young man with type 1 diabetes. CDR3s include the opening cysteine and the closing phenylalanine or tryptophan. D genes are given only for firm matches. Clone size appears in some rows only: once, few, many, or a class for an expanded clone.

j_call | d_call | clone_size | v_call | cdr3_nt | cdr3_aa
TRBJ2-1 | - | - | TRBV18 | TGTGCCAGCTCACCCGGACAGAGCCTTTACAATGAGCAGTTCTTC | CASSPGQSLYNEQFF
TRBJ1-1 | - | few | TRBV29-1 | TGCAGCTCAAGAGGAGGGGTGAACACTGAAGCTTTCTTT | CSSRGGVNTEAFF
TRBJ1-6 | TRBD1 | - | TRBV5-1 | TGCGCCAGCAGCTTAGGGGGCTTGGGTTCACCCCTCCACTTT | CASSLGGLGSPLHF
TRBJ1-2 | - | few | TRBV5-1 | TGCGCCAGCAGCCCGGAGACAGTTAACTATGGCTACACCTTC | CASSPETVNYGYTF
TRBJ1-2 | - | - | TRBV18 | TGTGCCAGCTCACCAGGGACACAGGCACATGGCTACACCTTC | CASSPGTQAHGYTF
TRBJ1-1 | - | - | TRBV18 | TGTGCCAGCTCACCTCCCCAGGTGGGGAGCATGAACACTGAAGCTTTCTTT | CASSPPQVGSMNTEAFF
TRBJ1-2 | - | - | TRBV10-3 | TGTGCCATCGCGGAGGGTCCTAACTATGGCTACACCTTC | CAIAEGPNYGYTF
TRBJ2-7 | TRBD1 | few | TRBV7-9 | TGTGCCAGCAGCTTAGTAGGACAGGGGGCTCATGGGCGCGAGCAGTACTTC | CASSLVGQGAHGREQYF
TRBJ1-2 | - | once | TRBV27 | TGTGCCAGCAGTTTAGGGGGGGCAGATAACTATGGCTACACCTTC | CASSLGGADNYGYTF
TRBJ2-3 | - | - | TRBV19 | TGTGCCAGTAGCCGAGGCACAGATACGCAGTATTTT | CASSRGTDTQYF
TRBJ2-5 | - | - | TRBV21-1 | TGTGCCAGCAGCAAAGCGCCCAGCGGGGATTTGTACTTC | CASSKAPSGDLYF
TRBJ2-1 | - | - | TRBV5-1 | TGCGCCAGCAGCTTCCAGGGTCAGGACAATGAGCAGTTCTTC | CASSFQGQDNEQFF
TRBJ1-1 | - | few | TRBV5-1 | TGCGCCAGCAGCAACCTTGGAGGCACGAACACTGAAGCTTTCTTT | CASSNLGGTNTEAFF
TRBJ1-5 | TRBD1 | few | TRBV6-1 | TGTGCCAGCAGTGAACCGACAGGGACACTTAGCAATCAGCCCCAGCATTTT | CASSEPTGTLSNQPQHF